These 17 T cell receptor beta chains were sequenced from one sample in a study of CD8+ T cells in alopecia areata (dated by TCRdb to the late 2010s). The library was made by the immunoSEQ multiplex PCR assay. RNA was extracted from all samples and reverse transcribed into cDNA as template for TCR sequencing. Drawn from immuneACCESS, this table holds only the in-frame rearrangements with V and J called that TCRdb kept. Clones are partly lost; checked studies trace under half to an unresolved V gene and leave the rest unexplained. The sample table contains 150,000 to 200,000 clones; only one count was recorded for approximately 60% of them. Around 5% of the sample comes from the top ten. The material sequenced was CD4+ T cells sorted from blood. The receptors were gathered from a human donor in good health.

The chain recombines TRBV4-1 with TRBJ2-4; 7 nucleotides match TRBD2. V trimming: 3 bases; J trimming: 9 bases; junction bases outside the gene matches: 2. CDR3 length: 12 amino acids. Germline V gives CDR1 MGHRA, CDR2 YSYEKL. CDR3 residues: CASSQTGGIQYF. The DNA for the CDR3 is TGCGCCAGCAGCCAGACGGGGGGCATTCAGTACTTC.

The chain carries TRBV29-1 and TRBJ1-2, with D uncertain. The CDR3 is 10 amino acids. Germline values: CDR1 SQVTM, CDR2 ANQGSEA. Trimming removed 3 bases at V and 8 bases at J, with 7 bases between. The CDR3 bases are TGCAGCGTTGACGGACCCGGCTACACCTTC. This codes for CSVDGPGYTF. Using reference TRBV29-1 and TRBJ1-2 for the parts outside the CDR3, the full variable domain is SAVISQKPSRDICQRGTSLTIQCQVDSQVTMMFWYRQQPGQSLTLIATANQGSEATYESGFVIDKFPISRPNLTFSTLTVSNMSPEDSSIYLCSVDGPGYTFGSGTRLTVV.

The chain joins TRBV4-2 to TRBJ1-4; D may be TRBD1 (5 bases). Trimming stripped 0 bases from V and 6 bases from J, with 11 bases between. Germline CDR1 and CDR2: LGHNA and YNFKEQ. This CDR3 region has 15 residues. This CDR3 reads CASSQDPAGYEKLFF. The CDR3 DNA follows: TGTGCCAGCAGCCAAGATCCAGCAGGGTATGAAAAACTGTTTTTT.

The gene calls are TRBV29-1 and TRBJ1-2; 7 bases map to TRBD1. The CDR3 has 12 residues. Germline V gene data show CDR1 as SQVTM and CDR2 as ANQGSEA. J lost 5 bases, V lost 3 bases, and 3 bases had no gene match. The CDR3 region is CSVDLQGYGYTF. The CDR3 nucleotides are TGCAGCGTTGATTTACAGGGGTATGGCTACACCTTC.

The V call is TRBV6-6, the J call TRBJ2-6; D unclear. CDR1 MNHNY and CDR2 SVGAGI come from the germline V gene (reference sequence). This CDR3 spans 13 amino acids. V was cut by 6 bases and J by 1 base, with 4 bases left in between. CDR3 in amino acids: CASRTSGANVLTF. CDR3 coding DNA: TGTGCCAGCAGGACGTCTGGGGCCAACGTCCTGACTTTC.

This clone has more than one count but fewer than ten. J is TRBJ2-1 and V is TRBV18; 11 bases agree with TRBD2. The CDR3 has 16 amino acids. Looked up from germline, CDR1 is KGHSH and CDR2 is LQKENI. V trimming: 6 bases; J trimming: 4 bases; junction bases outside the gene matches: 8. CDR3 DNA sequence: TGTGCCAGCTCTCGGACTAGCGGGCCCTTTTACAATGAGCAGTTCTTC. Residues: CASSRTSGPFYNEQFF.

This clone is medium-sized in the sample. The chain is built from TRBV6-6 and TRBJ2-7, with a tentative D call TRBD2 (5 bases). CDR3 size: 15 residues. The V and J ends lost 8 bases and 8 bases respectively, with 25 bases between them. Germline V gene sequence: CDR1 MNHNY, CDR2 SVGAGI (reference sequence). CDR3 residues: CASSSPAGTDFKQYF. The DNA for the CDR3 is TGTGCCAGCTCTTCACCGGCAGGTACGGACTTCAAGCAGTACTTC.

This clone was seen once. This chain uses TRBV2 with TRBJ2-7, with D unclear. V was trimmed by 4 bases and J by 2 bases, leaving 15 bases between them. The CDR3 contains 15 residues. CDR1 SNHLY and CDR2 FYNNEI come from the germline V gene. The CDR3 DNA follows: TGTGCCAGCAGTGGTTCTGGTAAAGTACCCTACGAGCAGTACTTC. Translated: CASSGSGKVPYEQYF.

This clone was counted a few times. The chain combines TRBV19 with TRBJ2-1; possibly TRBD2 for D (6 bases). The germline V gene encodes CDR1 LNHDA and CDR2 SQIVND (reference sequence). V was clipped by 6 bases and J by 10 bases, with 19 bases between them. The CDR3 loop spans 14 amino acids. The CDR3 bases are TGTGCCAGTAGCCTGCCGGGGCGGGGTTGGGAGCAGTTCTTC. Translation gives CASSLPGRGWEQFF. The whole variable domain, filled in from reference TRBV19 and TRBJ2-1, reads DGGITQSPKYLFRKEGQNVTLSCEQNLNHDAMYWYRQDPGQGLRLIYYSQIVNDFQKGDIAEGYSVSREKKESFPLTVTSAQKNPTAFYLCASSLPGRGWEQFFGPGTRLTVL.

The genes are TRBV27 and TRBJ1-1; TRBD1 matches at 11 bases. The CDR3 is 19 residues long. The V gene's germline CDR1 is MNHEY and CDR2 SMNVEV (reference sequence). Trimming at V came to 3 bases and at J to 3 bases, leaving 15 bases not matched to a gene. CDR3 sequence reads: CASSFIKPGTGGGYTEAFF. CDR3 nucleotide sequence: TGTGCCAGCAGTTTTATAAAACCCGGGACAGGGGGTGGATACACTGAAGCTTTCTTT.

The chain carries TRBV25-1 and TRBJ2-2; the D is unclear. Trimming shortened V by 4 bases and J by 1 base, and 10 bases separated the two germline ends. Germline-derived CDR1 and CDR2 are MGHDK and SYGVNS. CDR3 length: 15 residues. CDR3 protein: CASSVLSGNTGELFF. As DNA, the CDR3 is TGTGCCAGCAGTGTCTTGTCCGGGAACACCGGGGAGCTGTTTTTT.

The gene calls are TRBV5-1 and TRBJ2-1; D unresolved. This CDR3 has 15 residues. The germline CDR1 and CDR2 sequences are SGHRS and YFSETQ. Trimming left V 4 bases short and J 0 bases short, with 11 bases between. As DNA, the CDR3 is TGCGCCAGCAGCGCGACACGGAGCTCCTACAATGAGCAGTTCTTC. Translated: CASSATRSSYNEQFF.

This clone was observed a handful of times. The chain employs TRBV5-1 and TRBJ1-1, with unresolved D. Germline V gene lookup returns CDR1 SGHRS and CDR2 YFSETQ. V was clipped by 5 bases and J by 2 bases, with 7 bases between them. The CDR3 is 12 amino acids. The CDR3: CASRDGNTEAFF. The CDR3 DNA follows: TGCGCCAGCAGGGACGGAAACACTGAAGCTTTCTTT.

The chain links TRBV28 to TRBJ2-5, with 9 bases lining up with TRBD2. Germline V lookup: CDR1 MDHEN, CDR2 SYDVKM. V shed 6 bases and J 5 bases; nucleotides not matched to a gene: 10. The CDR3 totals 15 residues. For the CDR3, the DNA is TGTGCCAGCAGGGTGGCGGGAGGGGGATTGGAGACCCAGTACTTC. It is translated as CASRVAGGGLETQYF.

The chain combines TRBV7-3 with TRBJ2-7; tentatively, D is TRBD1 or TRBD2 (5 bases each). V was shortened by 5 bases and J by 0 bases, with 11 bases between the two germline ends. The CDR3 sequence is 14 residues long. CDR1 is SGHTA and CDR2 is FQGTGA in the germline V gene. CDR3 amino acids: CASSPHGTSYEQYF. For the CDR3, the DNA is TGTGCCAGCAGCCCCCACGGGACCTCCTACGAGCAGTACTTC.

In its sample, this clone was seen a few times. This chain connects TRBV29-1 to TRBJ1-2; 7 bases are a match to TRBD1. The CDR3 is 12 residues long. CDR1 SQVTM and CDR2 ANQGSEA come from the germline V gene. V shed 5 bases, J shed 0 bases, and the junction held 0 bases outside the gene matches. The CDR3 sequence: CSVQGANYGYTF. CDR3 DNA: TGCAGCGTTCAGGGGGCTAACTATGGCTACACCTTC.

This chain joins TRBV23-1 and TRBJ2-1, with 8 bases fitting TRBD1. TRBV23-1 is sorted into the ORF group, with uncertain function. This CDR3 has 19 residues. With 0 bases clipped from V and 7 bases from J, the junction kept 17 bases outside the gene matches. CDR3 residues: CASSQSCNRGDNDPNEQFF. The CDR3 nucleotides read TGCGCCAGCAGTCAATCGTGTAACAGGGGGGATAATGACCCAAATGAGCAGTTCTTC.